These 4 T cell receptor beta chains were all obtained from the same sample, sequenced in a study of beta chain features in type 1 diabetes. The study's findings and limits: There was a moderate but significant shortening of TCRB CDR3s in all four CD4+ subsets of Type 1 diabetes patients.

Expressed TCRB transcripts were sequenced because the entire RNA isolate underwent reverse transcription. Method: immunoSEQ multiplex PCR; TCRdb's copy keeps in-frame clones and lacks some. The table records almost 350,000 clones, approximately 10% of them present only once. No antigen has been identified for these receptors. Sequencing used central memory CD4+ T cells from blood. The receptor source for this set is a man aged 30 to 45 with type 1 diabetes.

This clone was seen a few times. The chain carries TRBV6-5 and TRBJ1-2; D is uncertain. The CDR3 runs 14 residues. Germline assignment: CDR1 MNHEY and CDR2 SVGAGI. With 2 bases removed from V and 8 bases from J, the gap between germline ends came to 15 bases. CDR3 sequence reads: CASSYAAGNDGYTF. The CDR3 bases are TGTGCCAGCAGTTACGCAGCGGGTAATGACGGCTACACCTTC.

This clone was counted between two and nine times. The CDR3 DNA is TGTGCCAGCAGTTCACCACAGTCGACACGCTCCTACGAGCAGTACTTC. Its translation: CASSSPQSTRSYEQYF. The chain employs TRBV27 and TRBJ2-7; no reliable D call. The CDR3 is made up of 16 amino acids. Germline CDR1 and CDR2: MNHEY and SMNVEV (reference sequence). With 4 bases removed from V and 0 bases from J, the gap between germline ends came to 16 bases.

This clone appeared a few times. The rearrangement joins TRBV4-3 to TRBJ2-5, with D perhaps assigned TRBD1 or TRBD2 (7 bases each). V was shortened by 1 base and J by 3 bases, with 30 bases between the two germline ends. The germline gives CDR1 LGHNA, CDR2 YSLEER. The CDR3 is 21 residues long. Written as DNA, the CDR3 is TGCGCCAGCAGCCAAGTCTTTCGTCGAGGGAGGGGGCTGCTCACAGAAGAGACCCAGTACTTC. This sequence encodes CASSQVFRRGRGLLTEETQYF.

J is TRBJ2-5 and V is TRBV9, with D possibly being TRBD1 (5 bases). This CDR3 region has 16 residues. V was trimmed by 4 bases and J by 4 bases, leaving 20 bases between them. Germline V lookup: CDR1 SGDLS, CDR2 YYNGEE. Here the CDR3 DNA reads TGTGCCAGCAGCACCAAAGGGGCTATGGGAAGAGAGACCCAGTACTTC. Translation: CASSTKGAMGRETQYF. Full variable domain (rest looked up from reference TRBV9 and TRBJ2-5): DSGVTQTPKHLITATGQRVTLRCSPRSGDLSVYWYQQSLDQGLQFLIQYYNGEERAKGNILERFSAQQFPDLHSELNLSSLELGDSALYFCASSTKGAMGRETQYFGPGTRLLVL.